This T cell receptor beta chain was captured in a study of tumor and adjacent non-tumor tissue in lung cancer. As for the study in general: There were some 12 adenocarcinoma, a couple of squamous cell carcinoma and 1 small cell lung cancer cases.

Turning to this clonotype: No antigen is known for it. Since a much larger clone is just one base distant, this may be a read error.

RNA was extracted from bulk tissue without any cell sorting. A modified ARM-PCR protocol with three rounds of nested PCR amplified TCRbeta. One entry per CDR3 protein, called by TCRdb with MiXCR from the multiplex PCR reads. The sample records some 120,000 distinct CDR3 sequences, around three fifths being singletons. General study results and limits: TCR diversity was significantly greater in tumor than normal lung tissue. Higher tumor TCR diversity was associated with shorter survival.

The V gene lost 3 bases and the J gene lost 7 bases, with 9 bases spanning the gap. CDR3 size: 12 residues. CDR1 and CDR2 (germline): PRHDT, FYEKMQ (reference sequence). The receptor comes from a man aged 25-45 years with non-small cell lung cancer. What was sequenced was lung tumor tissue. J is TRBJ1-2 and V is TRBV13, with no clear D. CDR3 in amino acids: CASSFGLCGYTF. In DNA, the CDR3 is TGTGCCAGCAGCTTCGGACTCTGTGGCTACACCTTC.